This is a list of T cell receptor beta chains from one sample in a study of OX40 agonist ivuxolimab in advanced cancers. TCRdb's copy holds only in-frame clones and misses some; the assay was immunoSEQ multiplex PCR. Of more than 60,000 clones in the sample, roughly four fifths were seen once. The specimen comprised CD4+ or CD8+ T cells sorted from blood, sampled in a trial of the OX40 agonist ivuxolimab. The receptor set was obtained from an adult with an advanced solid tumor such as melanoma, head and neck, liver or kidney cancer. Both conserved end residues are trimmed from each CDR3. A D gene is named only where the DNA matches it firmly. Clone size is given for some rows only: seen once, a few or many times, or a class if the clone is expanded.

clone size: NA; D gene: NA; V gene: TRBV28; J gene: TRBJ1-4; CDR3 protein: ASSQRWGTNEKLF
clone size: few; D gene: NA; V gene: TRBV7-9; J gene: TRBJ1-2; CDR3 protein: ASSLSSGALT
clone size: NA; D gene: NA; V gene: TRBV28; J gene: TRBJ2-5; CDR3 protein: ASSSTAVRTQY
clone size: NA; D gene: TRBD1; V gene: TRBV19; J gene: TRBJ2-2; CDR3 protein: ASSLISGQANTGELF
clone size: NA; D gene: NA; V gene: TRBV6-1; J gene: TRBJ1-5; CDR3 protein: ASSRSGDLDQPQH
clone size: NA; D gene: TRBD2; V gene: TRBV6-5; J gene: TRBJ2-5; CDR3 protein: ASSWGGGDSQY
clone size: NA; D gene: TRBD2; V gene: TRBV28; J gene: TRBJ2-3; CDR3 protein: ASSSFNGLAGSTDTQY
clone size: once; D gene: NA; V gene: TRBV28; J gene: TRBJ1-3; CDR3 protein: ASALGGTAGNTIY
clone size: NA; D gene: NA; V gene: TRBV6-1; J gene: TRBJ2-7; CDR3 protein: ASSVTAGQAYEQY
clone size: few; D gene: TRBD1; V gene: TRBV7-6; J gene: TRBJ2-4; CDR3 protein: ASSYWPPGQGGAHIQY
clone size: few; D gene: NA; V gene: TRBV18; J gene: TRBJ1-1; CDR3 protein: ASSPGQGPNTEAF
clone size: NA; D gene: NA; V gene: TRBV19; J gene: TRBJ1-2; CDR3 protein: ASSINGAQDGYT
clone size: NA; D gene: NA; V gene: TRBV9; J gene: TRBJ1-6; CDR3 protein: ASSSTDNSPLH
clone size: NA; D gene: NA; V gene: TRBV30; J gene: TRBJ1-4; CDR3 protein: ACDRFGEKLF
clone size: NA; D gene: NA; V gene: TRBV6-6; J gene: TRBJ1-2; CDR3 protein: ASSGTGEKSGYT
clone size: NA; D gene: NA; V gene: TRBV5-8; J gene: TRBJ2-1; CDR3 protein: ASSPHTGGSYNEQF
clone size: few; D gene: NA; V gene: TRBV11-2; J gene: TRBJ2-1; CDR3 protein: ASSQSIPRNEQF
clone size: NA; D gene: NA; V gene: TRBV5-1; J gene: TRBJ2-1; CDR3 protein: ASSLLPTFNEQF
clone size: NA; D gene: NA; V gene: TRBV7-3; J gene: TRBJ2-3; CDR3 protein: ASSPQPQGTQY
clone size: NA; D gene: TRBD2; V gene: TRBV19; J gene: TRBJ2-1; CDR3 protein: ASRSSGAYNEQF
clone size: NA; D gene: NA; V gene: TRBV5-1; J gene: TRBJ2-3; CDR3 protein: ASSATGFRTDTQY
clone size: NA; D gene: TRBD1; V gene: TRBV27; J gene: TRBJ2-2; CDR3 protein: ASSLDRFTGELF
clone size: NA; D gene: TRBD1; V gene: TRBV4-1; J gene: TRBJ1-4; CDR3 protein: ASSQEAQGGKEKLF
clone size: NA; D gene: NA; V gene: TRBV28; J gene: TRBJ1-6; CDR3 protein: ASSSDAPTYNSPLH
clone size: NA; D gene: NA; V gene: TRBV7-2; J gene: TRBJ2-6; CDR3 protein: ASSLVGVGANVLT
clone size: NA; D gene: NA; V gene: TRBV6-5; J gene: TRBJ2-7; CDR3 protein: ASSYAQQSPYEQY
clone size: NA; D gene: NA; V gene: TRBV12-5; J gene: TRBJ2-5; CDR3 protein: ASGLTGGAQETQY
clone size: NA; D gene: NA; V gene: TRBV30; J gene: TRBJ2-6; CDR3 protein: AWRTAGANVLT
clone size: few; D gene: NA; V gene: TRBV2; J gene: TRBJ1-6; CDR3 protein: ASSLQGLGDSPLH
clone size: NA; D gene: TRBD1; V gene: TRBV4-1; J gene: TRBJ1-4; CDR3 protein: ASSQAGTGEKLF
clone size: once; D gene: NA; V gene: TRBV6-1; J gene: TRBJ2-2; CDR3 protein: ASSEAWGVYTGELF